The 24 T cell receptor beta chains reported below all come from one sample, sequenced in a study of blood T cell repertoires in COVID-19. The table came from immunoSEQ multiplex PCR; TCRdb's copy has only in-frame clones and leaves some out. The sample has about 460,000 clones, roughly nine tenths seen once; the top ten hold 8.3%. Sequenced sample: PBMCs or T cells enriched from blood (not recorded which). The receptors were gathered from a woman aged 55-70 years who had recovered from COVID-19.

The chain recombines TRBV10-3 with TRBJ1-2; D unresolved. CDR3 length equals 12 residues. Germline CDR1 ENHRY, CDR2 SYGVKD. The ends were cut back, 6 bases at V and 8 bases at J, with 13 bases in the middle. In DNA, the CDR3 is TGTGCCATCAGCCCGGAGGAGGGAGGCTACACCTTC. It yields the protein CAISPEEGGYTF.

The chain is built from TRBV5-4 and TRBJ2-1; TRBD1 might be the D (6 bases). The V and J ends lost 4 bases and 5 bases respectively, with 10 bases between them. CDR3 length: 13 residues. Germline values: CDR1 SGHNT, CDR2 YYREEE (reference sequence). The CDR3: CASSIDRNNEQFF. CDR3 coding DNA: TGTGCCAGCAGCATAGACAGGAACAATGAGCAGTTCTTC.

The CDR3 DNA follows: TGCGCCAGCAAGCGGGACTATAACACCGGGGAGCTGTTTTTT. Its translation: CASKRDYNTGELFF. The rearrangement joins TRBV10-1 to TRBJ2-2, with TRBD2 identical over 7 bases. Per the germline V gene, CDR1 is WNHNN and CDR2 is SYGVQD (reference sequence). The CDR3 spans 14 residues. V lost 7 bases, J lost 2 bases, and 4 bases stayed unmatched.

The V gene is TRBV2, the J gene TRBJ2-4; the D gene is possibly TRBD2 (7 bases). V was pared by 3 bases and J by 2 bases, with 11 bases between. The CDR3 contains 15 residues. The germline V gene encodes CDR1 SNHLY and CDR2 FYNNEI. CDR3 residues: CASSEGGLSKNIQYF. CDR3 sequence (DNA): TGTGCCAGCAGTGAGGGGGGGCTATCCAAAAACATTCAGTACTTC.

The V and J genes are TRBV28 and TRBJ2-6, with 9 bases aligning to TRBD1. The CDR3 is 16 amino acids. Germline values: CDR1 MDHEN, CDR2 SYDVKM. Trimming took 7 bases from V and 2 from J; bases not matched to a gene: 6. Here the CDR3 DNA reads TGTGCCAGCATGAGGACAGGGGTCCCTGGGGCCAACGTCCTGACTTTC. Translated, it gives CASMRTGVPGANVLTF.

The V and J genes are TRBV4-1 and TRBJ2-1; the D is unclear. The CDR3 contains 16 residues. V lost 0 bases to trimming and J lost 7 bases, with 16 bases between them. Germline V gene lookup returns CDR1 MGHRA and CDR2 YSYEKL. In nucleotides, the CDR3 is TGCGCCAGCAGCCAAGATCACGAGCGCCGGATGAATGAGCAGTTCTTC. It codes for CASSQDHERRMNEQFF.

The chain combines TRBV19 with TRBJ2-7; tentatively, D is TRBD1 (5 bases). The CDR3 is 13 residues long. CDR1 is LNHDA, CDR2 SQIVND, per germline (reference sequence). Trimming left V 10 bases short and J 3 bases short, with 16 bases between. CDR3 residues: CATRPRQSYEQYF. The DNA for the CDR3 is TGTGCCACCCGCCCTCGACAGAGCTACGAGCAGTACTTC.

The chain uses TRBV6-5 and TRBJ2-7; 8 bases match TRBD1. Trimming at V came to 2 bases and at J to 7 bases, leaving 7 bases not matched to a gene. This CDR3 comprises 14 residues. Germline-derived CDR1 and CDR2 are MNHEY and SVGAGI. The CDR3 coding sequence is TGTGCCAGCAGTTACGGCGACAGGGGCTGGGAGCAGTACGTC. This codes for CASSYGDRGWEQYV.

The gene calls are TRBV25-1 and TRBJ2-5, with TRBD1 as a possible D gene (6 bases). The V end was cut by 2 bases, the J end by 5 bases, with 9 bases between. This CDR3 is built from 13 residues. Germline V gene sequence: CDR1 MGHDK, CDR2 SYGVNS. CDR3: CASSEQGWETQYF. The CDR3 nucleotides read TGTGCCAGCAGTGAACAGGGGTGGGAGACCCAGTACTTC.

J is TRBJ2-2 and V is TRBV29-1; 7 nucleotides align to TRBD1. Germline V gene sequence: CDR1 SQVTM, CDR2 ANQGSEA. With V trimmed by 5 bases and J by 6 bases, 3 bases remained unmatched. This CDR3 comprises 12 residues. The CDR3 protein is CSVRQGAGELFF. DNA of the CDR3: TGCAGCGTTAGACAGGGCGCCGGGGAGCTGTTTTTT.

The chain's CDR3 is CASSDRDRHSGANVLTF. Here the CDR3 DNA reads TGTGCCAGCAGCGACCGGGACAGACACTCTGGGGCCAACGTCCTGACTTTC. V is TRBV9 and J is TRBJ2-6; TRBD1 matches 7 bases. The CDR3 loop spans 17 amino acids. V lost 3 bases to trimming and J lost 0 bases; unmatched junction nucleotides: 6. The germline CDR1 and CDR2 sequences are SGDLS and YYNGEE. Combining the CDR3 with reference TRBV9 and TRBJ2-6 gives the whole variable domain DSGVTQTPKHLITATGQRVTLRCSPRSGDLSVYWYQQSLDQGLQFLIQYYNGEERAKGNILERFSAQQFPDLHSELNLSSLELGDSALYFCASSDRDRHSGANVLTFGAGSRLTVL.

The chain combines TRBV13 with TRBJ1-3; D is possibly TRBD1 (5 bases). Germline V CDR1 and CDR2: PRHDT, FYEKMQ (reference sequence). V was pared by 2 bases and J by 6 bases, with 8 bases between. The CDR3 runs to 13 residues. The CDR3 loop is CASSLRGQNTIYF. DNA for the CDR3: TGTGCCAGCAGCTTACGAGGACAAAACACCATATATTTT.

This clone was seen only once. The chain carries TRBV5-1 and TRBJ2-5, with TRBD2 matching over 8 bases. The CDR3 is 16 residues long. The V segment lost 2 bases and the J segment 1 base; nucleotides outside the gene matches: 7. The germline V gene encodes CDR1 SGHRS and CDR2 YFSETQ. The CDR3 region has the DNA TGCGCCAGCAGCTTCGTAGCGGGGTCCCCCCAAGAGACCCAGTACTTC. Amino acids: CASSFVAGSPQETQYF.

Note on this clone: This CDR3 is also generated by other DNA sequences in the sample. J is TRBJ2-1 and V is TRBV5-1; 10 positions match TRBD1. Germline V gene data show CDR1 as SGHRS and CDR2 as YFSETQ. CDR3 length equals 15 residues. Trimming cost V 4 bases and J 1 base; bases outside gene matches: 2. The CDR3 loop reads CASSPGQGSYNEQFF. The CDR3 DNA sequence: TGCGCCAGCAGCCCGGGACAGGGGTCCTACAATGAGCAGTTCTTC.

The chain carries TRBV12-5 and TRBJ1-5; D might be TRBD1 (6 bases). V was pared by 0 bases and J by 7 bases, with 16 bases between. Germline V gene data show CDR1 as LGHNT and CDR2 as FRNRAP. This CDR3 spans 16 amino acids. The CDR3 region has the DNA TGTGCTAGTGGTTTGGTACAGGGCAGGGAGAGGCAGCCCCAGCATTTT. The encoded protein is CASGLVQGRERQPQHF.

This chain connects TRBV24-1 to TRBJ2-1; 7 nucleotides agree with TRBD2. J lost 2 bases, V lost 9 bases, and 3 bases had no gene match. The CDR3 is 13 amino acids. The V gene's germline CDR1 is KGHDR and CDR2 SFDVKD. The CDR3 region has the DNA TGTGCCACCCGGGGGGAACCCTACAATGAGCAGTTCTTC. It is translated as CATRGEPYNEQFF.

This clone has just one count. The V and J genes are TRBV10-1 and TRBJ1-1; D may be TRBD1 (6 bases). The CDR3 contains 14 residues. CDR1 is WNHNN and CDR2 is SYGVQD in the germline V gene (reference sequence). Deletions cut 0 bases from V and 5 bases from J, with 10 bases between. The CDR3 DNA reads TGCGCCAGCAGTGAGTCGGCAAGGGGGACTGAAGCTTTCTTT. Translated: CASSESARGTEAFF.

Concerning this clone itself: This CDR3 is also generated by other DNA sequences in the sample. The chain has TRBV18 and TRBJ1-1; D is ambiguous. V was cut by 2 bases and J by 1 base, with 5 bases left in between. CDR3 length equals 13 residues. Germline CDR1 is KGHSH and CDR2 is LQKENI. CDR3 nucleotide sequence: TGTGCCAGCTCACCAACCGGGAACACTGAAGCTTTCTTT. Translated, it gives CASSPTGNTEAFF.

V is TRBV28 and J is TRBJ1-6; 8 nucleotides agree with TRBD1. This CDR3 contains 13 residues. CDR1 is MDHEN, CDR2 SYDVKM, per germline. J gave up 6 bases and V 11 bases, and 6 bases lay outside the gene matches. The CDR3 coding sequence is TGTGCCGGAAAAACAGGGGGTAATTCACCCCTCCACTTT. This sequence encodes CAGKTGGNSPLHF.

The chain recombines TRBV21-1 with TRBJ1-5; the DNA was not compared with TRBD1, the D call given in the table. TRBV21-1 counts as a pseudogene. The CDR3 length is 21 residues. CDR3 residues: CASSKKGPLGQGVDSNQPQHF. In DNA, the CDR3 is TGTGCCAGCAGCAAAAAGGGCCCACTGGGACAGGGGGTGGATAGCAATCAGCCCCAGCATTTT.

The chain carries TRBV18 and TRBJ1-5, with a weak D call TRBD1 (5 bases). This CDR3 region has 14 residues. The V gene lost 5 bases and the J gene lost 3 bases, with 11 bases spanning the gap. Germline V gene sequence: CDR1 KGHSH, CDR2 LQKENI. The CDR3 is CASSASGSNQPQHF. The CDR3 nucleotides are TGTGCCAGCTCAGCATCAGGGTCCAATCAGCCCCAGCATTTT.

The sample holds one count of this clone. The chain combines TRBV7-6 with TRBJ1-3; weak D call: TRBD1 (6 bases). CDR1 is SGHVS and CDR2 is FNYEAQ in the germline V gene. With 9 bases removed from V and 0 bases from J, the gap between germline ends came to 12 bases. The CDR3 consists of 14 residues. CDR3 nucleotide sequence: TGTGCCAGTAAGCCAGGGGACTCTGGAAACACCATATATTTT. Amino acid sequence: CASKPGDSGNTIYF.

The rearrangement uses TRBV4-2 and TRBJ2-1; 7 positions match TRBD2. With 0 bases clipped from V and 1 base from J, the junction kept 6 bases outside the gene matches. CDR1 is LGHNA, CDR2 YNFKEQ, per germline. CDR3 size: 17 residues. DNA of the CDR3: TGTGCCAGCAGCCAAGAAGTGACGGGGGGTTCCTACAATGAGCAGTTCTTC. Protein product: CASSQEVTGGSYNEQFF.

This chain joins TRBV4-2 and TRBJ1-1; 8 nucleotides agree with TRBD1. Per the germline V gene, CDR1 is LGHNA and CDR2 is YNFKEQ. J gave up 4 bases and V 4 bases, and 8 bases lay outside the gene matches. The CDR3 totals 15 residues. The CDR3 nucleotides read TGTGCCAGCAGCCTAGCGGACAGGGATATCACTGAAGCTTTCTTT. Protein sequence: CASSLADRDITEAFF.